The present TCR beta chain was sequenced within a study of blood T cell repertoires in COVID-19. The wider study: The United States, Italy and Spain provided the acute and convalescent COVID-19 samples.

The length of the CDR3 is 15 residues. V lost 4 bases and J 3 bases, leaving 16 bases between the germline ends. Germline-derived CDR1 and CDR2 are SGHRS and YFSETQ. The authors' processing: Estimation of nucleated cell counts relied on the amplification of reference gene primers. Profiling relied on immunoSEQ multiplex PCR, and the TCRdb table lists in-frame clones only, not all of them. V and J calls and clone size are those listed in that table; D and trimming were worked out from the DNA. Of about 300,000 clones listed, around 89% are singletons. This clone was recorded only once. Sequences were obtained from peripheral blood. The source is a man between 35 and 55 years old with acute or convalescent COVID-19. The rearrangement uses TRBV5-1 and TRBJ1-1; D possibly corresponds to TRBD1 (5 bases). Here the CDR3 reads CASSIWGGVHTEAFF. The CDR3 DNA reads as TGCGCCAGCAGCATATGGGGGGGAGTGCACACTGAAGCTTTCTTT.